What follows are 4 T cell receptor beta chains derived from one specimen sequenced in a study of low-dose radiotherapy and immunotherapy resistance in tumors. As for time point: before trial treatment. With TRAV- and TRBV-specific primers, first-strand cDNA was made, covering the alpha and beta chains. A roughly 20-cycle PCR with a constant-region primer and V-primer adapter amplified TCRs. TCRdb reprocessed the reads with MiXCR, giving one entry per CDR3 protein. The repertoire consists of approximately 70,000 distinct CDR3 sequences, with 31% occurring once and the leading ten covering around 10%. The sample consisted of PBMCs, taken before treatment. These receptors originate from a female donor with ovarian cancer.

This chain links TRBV6-4 with TRBJ2-1; perhaps TRBD1 as D (5 bases). This CDR3 is built from 13 residues. Germline CDR1 and CDR2: MRHNA and SNTAGT. V lost 0 bases and J 5 bases, leaving 5 bases between the germline ends. DNA for the CDR3: TGTGCCAGCAGTGACTCGGACAACAATGAGCAGTTCTTC. Its protein product is CASSDSDNNEQFF.

The sample holds a few counts of this clonotype. V and J are TRBV19 and TRBJ2-1, with D possibly TRBD1 on 5 matching bases. Per germline, CDR1 LNHDA and CDR2 SQIVND (reference sequence). The V end was cut by 1 base, the J end by 9 bases, with 10 bases between. This CDR3 spans 13 amino acids. CDR3 sequence: CASSIVQEGEQFF. DNA for the CDR3: TGTGCCAGTAGTATAGTACAGGAAGGTGAGCAGTTCTTC. Full variable domain (remainder filled in from reference TRBV19 and TRBJ2-1): DGGITQSPKYLFRKEGQNVTLSCEQNLNHDAMYWYRQDPGQGLRLIYYSQIVNDFQKGDIAEGYSVSREKKESFPLTVTSAQKNPTAFYLCASSIVQEGEQFFGPGTRLTVL.

This clonotype was observed at least ten times. The V and J genes are TRBV20-1 and TRBJ1-2; D gene ambiguous. Between the trimmed V and J ends, which lost 3 bases and 5 bases, there was a span of 10 bases. Per the germline V gene, CDR1 is DFQATT and CDR2 is SNEGSKA (reference sequence). The CDR3 has 12 residues. CDR3 DNA: TGCAGTGCTAGGCCCGGTGGGTATGGCTACACCTTC. Its translation: CSARPGGYGYTF.

The gene calls are TRBV12-3 or TRBV12-4 and TRBJ1-2; 9 positions match TRBD1. CDR3 size: 13 residues. V shed 4 bases, J shed 4 bases, and the junction held 1 base outside the gene matches. The CDR3 DNA is TGTGCCAGCAGTTCACAGGGGGCCTATGGCTACACCTTC. This sequence encodes CASSSQGAYGYTF.